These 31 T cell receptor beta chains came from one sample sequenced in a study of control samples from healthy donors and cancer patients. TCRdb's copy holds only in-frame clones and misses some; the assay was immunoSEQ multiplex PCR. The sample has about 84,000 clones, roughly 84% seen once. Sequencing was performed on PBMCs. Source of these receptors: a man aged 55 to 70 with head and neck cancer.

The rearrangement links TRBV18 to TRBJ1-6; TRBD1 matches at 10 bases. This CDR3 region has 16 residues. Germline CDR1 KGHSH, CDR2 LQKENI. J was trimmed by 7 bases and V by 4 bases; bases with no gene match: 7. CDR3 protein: CASSLQRTGGNSPLHF. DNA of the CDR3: TGTGCCAGCTCACTCCAACGGACAGGGGGAAATTCACCCCTCCACTTT.

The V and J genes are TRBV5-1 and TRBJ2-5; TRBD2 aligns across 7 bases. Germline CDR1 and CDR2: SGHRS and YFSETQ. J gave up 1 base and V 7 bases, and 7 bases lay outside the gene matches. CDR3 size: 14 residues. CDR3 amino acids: CASRRSGGQETQYF. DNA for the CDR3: TGCGCCAGCCGTAGGTCGGGGGGCCAAGAGACCCAGTACTTC.

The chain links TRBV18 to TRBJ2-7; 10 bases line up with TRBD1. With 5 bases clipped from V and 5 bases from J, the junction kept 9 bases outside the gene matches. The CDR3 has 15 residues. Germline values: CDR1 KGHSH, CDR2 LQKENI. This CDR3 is CASSSRTGTGDEQYF. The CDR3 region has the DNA TGTGCCAGCTCATCACGGACCGGGACAGGGGACGAGCAGTACTTC.

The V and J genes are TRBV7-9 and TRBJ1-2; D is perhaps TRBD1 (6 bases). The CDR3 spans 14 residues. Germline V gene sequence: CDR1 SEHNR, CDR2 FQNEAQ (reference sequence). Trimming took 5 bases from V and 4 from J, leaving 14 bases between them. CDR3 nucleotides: TGTGCCAGCAGCCGAGACAGGACTGTCTATGGCTACACCTTC. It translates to CASSRDRTVYGYTF.

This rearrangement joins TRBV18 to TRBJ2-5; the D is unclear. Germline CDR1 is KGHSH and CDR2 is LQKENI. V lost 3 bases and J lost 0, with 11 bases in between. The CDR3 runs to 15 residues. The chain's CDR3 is CASSPFGQNQETQYF. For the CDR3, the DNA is TGTGCCAGCTCACCGTTCGGGCAGAACCAAGAGACCCAGTACTTC.

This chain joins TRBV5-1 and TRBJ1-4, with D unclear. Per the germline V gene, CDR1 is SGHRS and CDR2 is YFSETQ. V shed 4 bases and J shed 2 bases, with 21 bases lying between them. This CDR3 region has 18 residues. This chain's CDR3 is CASSLPTGLGNTNEKLFF. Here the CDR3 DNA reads TGCGCCAGCAGCCTCCCAACGGGTTTGGGAAATACTAATGAAAAACTGTTTTTT. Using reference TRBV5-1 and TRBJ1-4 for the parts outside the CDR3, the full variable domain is KAGVTQTPRYLIKTRGQQVTLSCSPISGHRSVSWYQQTPGQGLQFLFEYFSETQRNKGNFPGRFSGRQFSNSRSEMNVSTLELGDSALYLCASSLPTGLGNTNEKLFFGSGTQLSVL.

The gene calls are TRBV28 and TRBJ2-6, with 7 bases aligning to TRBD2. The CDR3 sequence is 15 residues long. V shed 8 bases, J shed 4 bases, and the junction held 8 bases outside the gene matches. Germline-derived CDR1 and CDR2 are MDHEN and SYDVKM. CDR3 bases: TGTGCCAGCCGATCGGGGGGAACGGGGGCCAACGTCCTGACTTTC. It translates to CASRSGGTGANVLTF.

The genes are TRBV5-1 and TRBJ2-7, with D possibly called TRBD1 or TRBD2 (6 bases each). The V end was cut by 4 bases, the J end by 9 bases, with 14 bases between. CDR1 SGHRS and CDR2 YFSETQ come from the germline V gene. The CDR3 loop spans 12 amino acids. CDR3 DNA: TGCGCCAGCAGCCCGGGGGCGAGGGGGCAGTACTTC. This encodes CASSPGARGQYF.

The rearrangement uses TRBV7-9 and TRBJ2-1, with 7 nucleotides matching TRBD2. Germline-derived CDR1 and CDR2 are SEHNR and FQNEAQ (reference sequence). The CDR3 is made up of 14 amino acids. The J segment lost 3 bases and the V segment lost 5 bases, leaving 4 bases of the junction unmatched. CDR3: CASSLTSNYNEQFF. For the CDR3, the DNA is TGTGCCAGCAGCCTGACTAGCAACTACAATGAGCAGTTCTTC.

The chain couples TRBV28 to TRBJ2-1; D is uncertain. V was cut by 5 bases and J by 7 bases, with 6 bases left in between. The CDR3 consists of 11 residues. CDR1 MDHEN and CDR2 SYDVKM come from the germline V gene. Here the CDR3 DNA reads TGTGCCAGCAGTCCCACGAATGAGCAGTTCTTC. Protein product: CASSPTNEQFF.

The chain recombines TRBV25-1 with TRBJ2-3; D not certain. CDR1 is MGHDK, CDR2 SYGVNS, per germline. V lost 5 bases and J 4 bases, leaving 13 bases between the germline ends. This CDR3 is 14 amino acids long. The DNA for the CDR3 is TGTGCCAGCAGTTCGGCCAGATCGGCAGATACGCAGTATTTT. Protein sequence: CASSSARSADTQYF.

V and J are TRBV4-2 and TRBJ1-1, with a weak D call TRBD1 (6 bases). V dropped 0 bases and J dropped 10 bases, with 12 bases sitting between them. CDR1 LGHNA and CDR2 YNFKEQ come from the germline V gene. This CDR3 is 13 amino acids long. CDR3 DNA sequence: TGTGCCAGCAGCCAAGATCAGATGACAGGAGCTTTCTTT. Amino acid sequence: CASSQDQMTGAFF.

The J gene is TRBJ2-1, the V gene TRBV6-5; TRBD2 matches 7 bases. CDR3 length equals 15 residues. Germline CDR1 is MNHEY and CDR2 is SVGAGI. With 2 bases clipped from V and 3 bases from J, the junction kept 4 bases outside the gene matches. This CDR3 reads CASSYGLADYNEQFF. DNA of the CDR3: TGTGCCAGCAGTTACGGCCTAGCGGACTACAATGAGCAGTTCTTC.

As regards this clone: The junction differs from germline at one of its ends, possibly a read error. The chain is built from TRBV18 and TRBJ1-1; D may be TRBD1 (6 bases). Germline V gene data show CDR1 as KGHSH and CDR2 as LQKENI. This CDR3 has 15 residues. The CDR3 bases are TGTGCCAGCTCATCACCGGGGGCCCTGAACACTGAAGCTTTCTTT. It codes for CASSSPGALNTEAFF.

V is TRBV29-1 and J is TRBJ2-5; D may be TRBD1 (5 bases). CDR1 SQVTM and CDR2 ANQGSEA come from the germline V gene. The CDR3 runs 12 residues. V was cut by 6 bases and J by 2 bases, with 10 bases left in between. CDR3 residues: CSVDRQQETQYF. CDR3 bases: TGCAGCGTGGACCGACAGCAAGAGACCCAGTACTTC.

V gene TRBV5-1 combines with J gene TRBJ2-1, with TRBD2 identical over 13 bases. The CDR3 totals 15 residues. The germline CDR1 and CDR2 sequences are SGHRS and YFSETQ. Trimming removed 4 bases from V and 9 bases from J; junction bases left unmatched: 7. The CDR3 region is CASSPPGLAGSEQFF. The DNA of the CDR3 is TGCGCCAGCAGCCCGCCGGGACTAGCGGGAAGTGAGCAGTTCTTC.

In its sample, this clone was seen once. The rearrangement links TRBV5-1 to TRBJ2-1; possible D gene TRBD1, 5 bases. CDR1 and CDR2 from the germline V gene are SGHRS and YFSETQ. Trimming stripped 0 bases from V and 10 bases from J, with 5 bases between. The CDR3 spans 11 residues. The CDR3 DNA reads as TGCGCCAGCAGCTTGGAGGGGGAGCAGTTCTTC. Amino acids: CASSLEGEQFF.

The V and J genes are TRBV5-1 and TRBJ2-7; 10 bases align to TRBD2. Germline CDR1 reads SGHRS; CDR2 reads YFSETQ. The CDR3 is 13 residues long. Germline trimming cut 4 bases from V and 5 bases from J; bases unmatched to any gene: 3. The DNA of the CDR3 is TGCGCCAGCAGCGCCGGGACTAGCGACGAGCAGTACTTC. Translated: CASSAGTSDEQYF.

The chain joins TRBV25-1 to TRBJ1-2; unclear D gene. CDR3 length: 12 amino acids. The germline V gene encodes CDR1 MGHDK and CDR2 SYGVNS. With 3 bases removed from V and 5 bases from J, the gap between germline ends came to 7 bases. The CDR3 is CASSDRGYGYTF. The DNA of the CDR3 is TGTGCCAGCAGTGATAGAGGATATGGCTACACCTTC.

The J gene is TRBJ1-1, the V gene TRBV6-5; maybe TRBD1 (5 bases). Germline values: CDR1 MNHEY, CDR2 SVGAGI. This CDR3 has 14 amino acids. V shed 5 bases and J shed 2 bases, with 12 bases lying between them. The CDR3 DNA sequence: TGTGCCAGCAGTAGACAGACCTTTAACACTGAAGCTTTCTTT. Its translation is CASSRQTFNTEAFF.

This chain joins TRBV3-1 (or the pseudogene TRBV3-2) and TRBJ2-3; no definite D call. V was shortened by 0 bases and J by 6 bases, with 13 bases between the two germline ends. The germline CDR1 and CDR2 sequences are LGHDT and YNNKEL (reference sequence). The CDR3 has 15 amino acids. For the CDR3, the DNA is TGTGCCAGCAGCCAAGAATGGCTAGTGGGGGATACGCAGTATTTT. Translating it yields CASSQEWLVGDTQYF.

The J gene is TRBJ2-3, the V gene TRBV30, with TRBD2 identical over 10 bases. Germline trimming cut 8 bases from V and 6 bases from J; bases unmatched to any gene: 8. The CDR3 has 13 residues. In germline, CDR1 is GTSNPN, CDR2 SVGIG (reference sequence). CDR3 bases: TGTGCCCACACCGGGACTAGCGCCGATACGCAGTATTTT. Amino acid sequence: CAHTGTSADTQYF.

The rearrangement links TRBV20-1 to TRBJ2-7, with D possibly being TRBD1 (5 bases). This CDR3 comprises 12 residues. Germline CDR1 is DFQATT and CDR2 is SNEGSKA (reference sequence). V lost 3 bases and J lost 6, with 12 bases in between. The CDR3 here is CSASRTSSEQYF. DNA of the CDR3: TGCAGTGCTAGTAGGACATCTAGCGAGCAGTACTTC.

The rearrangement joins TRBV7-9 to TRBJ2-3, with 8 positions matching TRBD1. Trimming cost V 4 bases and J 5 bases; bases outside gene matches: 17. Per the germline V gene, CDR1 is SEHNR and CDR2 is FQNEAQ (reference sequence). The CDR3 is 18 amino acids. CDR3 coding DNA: TGTGCCAGCAGCTCGGTGCCCAGGGGGCAGGTTCCTTTAGATACGCAGTATTTT. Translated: CASSSVPRGQVPLDTQYF.

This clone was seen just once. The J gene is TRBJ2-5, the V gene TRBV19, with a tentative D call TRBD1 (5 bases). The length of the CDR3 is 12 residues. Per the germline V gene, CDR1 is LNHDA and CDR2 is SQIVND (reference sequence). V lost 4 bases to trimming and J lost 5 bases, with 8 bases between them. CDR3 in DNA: TGTGCCAGTAGTACAGGGTGGGAGACCCAGTACTTC. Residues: CASSTGWETQYF. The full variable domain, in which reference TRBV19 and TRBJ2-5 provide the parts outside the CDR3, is DGGITQSPKYLFRKEGQNVTLSCEQNLNHDAMYWYRQDPGQGLRLIYYSQIVNDFQKGDIAEGYSVSREKKESFPLTVTSAQKNPTAFYLCASSTGWETQYFGPGTRLLVL.

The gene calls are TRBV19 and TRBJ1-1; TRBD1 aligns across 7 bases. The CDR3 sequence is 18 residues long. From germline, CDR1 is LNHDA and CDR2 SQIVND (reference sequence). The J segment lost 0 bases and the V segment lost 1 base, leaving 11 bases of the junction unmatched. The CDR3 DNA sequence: TGTGCCAGTAGTATAGGCAGCTGGGACAGTCCGATGAACACTGAAGCTTTCTTT. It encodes CASSIGSWDSPMNTEAFF.

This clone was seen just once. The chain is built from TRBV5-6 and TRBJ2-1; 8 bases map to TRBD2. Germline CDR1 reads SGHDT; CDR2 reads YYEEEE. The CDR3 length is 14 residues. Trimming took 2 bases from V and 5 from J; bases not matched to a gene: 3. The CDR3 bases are TGTGCCAGCAGCTTCGATAGCGGGAACAATGAGCAGTTCTTC. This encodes CASSFDSGNNEQFF.

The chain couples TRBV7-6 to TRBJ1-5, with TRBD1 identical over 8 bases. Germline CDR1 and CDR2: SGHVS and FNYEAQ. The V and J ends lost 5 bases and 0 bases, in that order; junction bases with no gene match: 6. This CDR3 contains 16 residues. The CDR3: CASSVGTGTSNQPQHF. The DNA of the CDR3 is TGTGCCAGCAGCGTCGGGACAGGTACTAGCAATCAGCCCCAGCATTTT.

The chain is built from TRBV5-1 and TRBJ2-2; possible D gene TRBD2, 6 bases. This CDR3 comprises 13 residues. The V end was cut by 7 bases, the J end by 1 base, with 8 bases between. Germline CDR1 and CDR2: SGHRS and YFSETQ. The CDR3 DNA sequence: TGCGCCAGCGGTAGCGGGAACACCGGGGAGCTGTTTTTT. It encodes CASGSGNTGELFF.

The CDR3 protein is CASRALAGAQYF. As DNA, the CDR3 is TGTGCCAGCAGGGCCCTAGCGGGGGCCCAGTACTTC. The rearrangement uses TRBV12-3 or TRBV12-4 and TRBJ2-5; 10 bases align to TRBD2. The CDR3 is 12 amino acids. J was trimmed by 9 bases and V by 6 bases; bases with no gene match: 4.

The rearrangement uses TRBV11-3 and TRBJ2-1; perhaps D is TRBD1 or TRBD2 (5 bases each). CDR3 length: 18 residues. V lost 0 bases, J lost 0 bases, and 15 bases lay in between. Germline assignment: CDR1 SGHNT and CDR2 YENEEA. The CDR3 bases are TGTGCCAGCAGCTTAGATCAGGGCGGGTCTATCTCCTACAATGAGCAGTTCTTC. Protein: CASSLDQGGSISYNEQFF. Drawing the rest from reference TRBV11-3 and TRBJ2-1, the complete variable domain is EAGVVQSPRYKIIEKKQPVAFWCNPISGHNTLYWYLQNLGQGPELLIRYENEEAVDDSQLPKDRFSAERLKGVDSTLKIQPAELGDSAVYLCASSLDQGGSISYNEQFFGPGTRLTVL.